This TCR beta chain is drawn from a study of blood T cell repertoires in COVID-19. Some clones are missing from TCRdb's copy, which holds only in-frame ones; the method was immunoSEQ multiplex PCR. The sample has 300,000 or so clones, about nine tenths seen once. Participant ages covered about 18 to 89 years across around 25 US areas. Participants reported their clinical history, and cohort assignment relied on those reports. Germline-derived CDR1 and CDR2 are MNHEY and SVGAGI. The germline V and J ends were trimmed by 0 bases and 2 bases, with 13 bases remaining between them. The CDR3 extends over 16 amino acids.

The clonotype comes from a woman aged 18 to 35 who had recovered from COVID-19. The chain recombines TRBV6-5 with TRBJ1-2; no definite D call. Input material: PBMCs or T cells enriched from blood (not recorded which). CDR3 protein: CASSYSGDVANYGYTF. Written as DNA, the CDR3 is TGTGCCAGCAGTTACTCCGGGGATGTTGCAAACTATGGCTACACCTTC.